The T cell receptor beta chain described here comes from a study of human T cells and chemical hapten exposure. Study in general: Sensitization applied 2% DPC to 2 cm by 2 cm of upper inner arm skin.

Time point: pre-sensitization, week 0. Treatment meaning: therapeutic diphenylcyclopropenone sensitization with weekly scalp DPC. Unfractionated whole blood yielded total RNA. TCRdb recomputed calls from the RACE reads with MiXCR, one row per CDR3 protein. The table records some 250,000 distinct CDR3 sequences, roughly 7.7% of them present only once. This clonotype was counted a few times. Its antigen remains unidentified. Broader study findings: The number of TCRs above 1 in 1000 frequency did not change after DPC sensitization.

Specimen: whole blood, collected in connection with sensitization to the hapten diphenylcyclopropenone (DPC). The sequence derives from a man in his late teens or twenties with alopecia areata. Some clones in this sample may be carry-over from other donors' samples.

The CDR3 region is CASTRDRVGEQYF. The CDR3 DNA reads TGTGCCAGCACTCGAGACAGGGTGGGCGAGCAGTACTTC. This sequence joins TRBV6-6 and TRBJ2-7; 7 bases fit TRBD1. After removal of 7 bases from V and 6 bases from J, the junction contained 9 bases not matched to a gene. The CDR3 is made up of 13 amino acids. Germline lookup yields CDR1 MNHNY and CDR2 SVGAGI (reference sequence).